This T cell receptor (beta chain) comes out of a study of blood T cell repertoires in COVID-19. Study summary: Sources were T cells, B-cell-depleted T cells, or PBMCs; the material itself was cDNA or gDNA.

Between the trimmed V and J ends, which lost 0 bases and 0 bases, there was a span of 9 bases. This CDR3 region has 16 residues. Per germline, CDR1 LGHNA and CDR2 YNFKEQ. Under the authors' procedure: Reference gene primer amplification gave nucleated cell count estimates. The repertoire was sequenced with immunoSEQ multiplex PCR; TCRdb's copy has only in-frame clones and lacks some. D and trimming were read from the DNA, whereas the V and J calls and clone size are those reported in that table. The sample includes hundreds of thousands of clones, about 85% seen only once; the top ten take around 3.7%.

The sample taken for sequencing was peripheral blood. The rearrangement joins TRBV4-2 to TRBJ2-4; no reliable D call. The receptor comes from a woman between 45 and 60 years old with active or convalescent COVID-19. DNA for the CDR3: TGTGCCAGCAGCCAAGAAGTAACTGTAGCCAAAAACATTCAGTACTTC. The encoded protein is CASSQEVTVAKNIQYF.